This TCR beta chain was identified during a study of T cells in Graves' hyperthyroidism and ophthalmopathy. A lack of ophthalmopathy progression within 18 months defined stable Graves' hyperthyroidism. The TCR beta CDR3 regions underwent amplification using RNA transcripts as the source. HTBI primers were employed in a first-round RT-PCR of the TCR CDR3. In TCRdb, the multiplex PCR reads were re-called with MiXCR into one record per CDR3 protein. The repertoire has 340,000 or so distinct CDR3 sequences, 18% of them found once; the top ten carry roughly 49%. The CDR3 has 14 amino acids. V lost 7 bases and J 2 bases, leaving 15 bases between the germline ends. Per the germline V gene, CDR1 is LNHDA and CDR2 is SQIVND (reference sequence).

This clonotype was sampled from a woman aged 50 to 60 with Graves' hyperthyroidism. The chain recombines TRBV19 with TRBJ2-7, with D unresolved. The sample was blood. CDR3 nucleotides: TGTGCCAGTACAAGATCCCTTGGTACCTACGAGCAGTACTTC. It specifies CASTRSLGTYEQYF.